The rows below give T cell receptor beta chains drawn from one sample of a study of beta chain features in type 1 diabetes. Produced via immunoSEQ multiplex PCR; TCRdb's table is partial and in-frame only. The sample lists about 150,000 clones; about 7.3% were seen once. Sequencing input: central memory CD4+ T cells from blood. The receptor source for this set is a man aged 18-30 years in good health. The CDR3 runs from the conserved cysteine through the conserved F or W. A D gene is named only where the DNA matches it firmly. Expanded clones are given a class, and other clones once, few, many or no size at all.

CDR3 DNA,CDR3 protein,clone size,D gene,J gene,V gene
TGTGCCAGCAGTGGAGGTAGGGGGGGACCTAGCACAGATACGCAGTATTTT,CASSGGRGGPSTDTQYF,NA,NA,TRBJ2-3,TRBV28
TGCAGCGACCGGGGACAGGGGGCCGGGGGCTACACCTTC,CSDRGQGAGGYTF,NA,TRBD1,TRBJ1-2,TRBV29-1
TGTGCCTTAGGACAGGGCCGCGGGGAGCTGTTTTTT,CALGQGRGELFF,few,TRBD1,TRBJ2-2,TRBV30
TGTGCCAGCAGCTTAGTAACAGGGGGTACCTACGAGCAGTACTTC,CASSLVTGGTYEQYF,few,TRBD1,TRBJ2-7,TRBV7-8
TGTGCCAGCAGCTCAGTGAGACAGCCACACCGTCGGGAGACCCAGTACTTC,CASSSVRQPHRRETQYF,NA,NA,TRBJ2-5,TRBV7-2
TGTGCCAGCAGCGTAGTCGGTAGCGGGGGGCGCACCGGGGAGCTGTTTTTT,CASSVVGSGGRTGELFF,NA,TRBD2,TRBJ2-2,TRBV9
TGTGCCAGTAGTCCAGCGGCAGTCAGCACAGATACGCAGTATTTT,CASSPAAVSTDTQYF,NA,NA,TRBJ2-3,TRBV19
TGCGCCAGCAGCCTGACAGGGATCCAAGAGACCCAGTACTTC,CASSLTGIQETQYF,NA,TRBD1,TRBJ2-5,TRBV5-1
TGTGCCACCAGCACATATGAAAAACTGTTTTTT,CATSTYEKLFF,NA,NA,TRBJ1-4,TRBV15
TGTGCCAGCAGGACGGGACAGGGTGGGGAGTATGGCTACACCTTC,CASRTGQGGEYGYTF,few,TRBD1,TRBJ1-2,TRBV28
TGTGCCAGCAGCTTATCCTCAGGGGTCACTGAAGCTTTCTTT,CASSLSSGVTEAFF,few,NA,TRBJ1-1,TRBV7-2
TGTGCCAGCAGTCAAGGGGGCTCTAATGAAAAACTGTTTTTT,CASSQGGSNEKLFF,few,TRBD1,TRBJ1-4,TRBV11-2
TGTGCCAGCAGCTTACGGGGGATTGTTACTGAAGCTTTCTTT,CASSLRGIVTEAFF,NA,NA,TRBJ1-1,TRBV7-2
TGTGCCAGCAGCTTAAATTCGGGCAGCGGGAGTGCGCACTTC,CASSLNSGSGSAHF,NA,TRBD2,TRBJ2-7,TRBV7-2
TGTGCCAGCAGCTTAGGATCCTCCTACACAGATACGCAGTATTTT,CASSLGSSYTDTQYF,many,NA,TRBJ2-3,TRBV7-9
TGTGCCAGCTCACCATCGGGGGGAGAGACCCAGTACTTC,CASSPSGGETQYF,NA,TRBD2,TRBJ2-5,TRBV18
TGTGCCAGCAGTTCATATGGCGGCTACGAGCAGTACTTC,CASSSYGGYEQYF,NA,NA,TRBJ2-7,TRBV7-2
TGTGCCAGCAGCTTCTACTCCTCCGGGAATGAGCAGTTCTTC,CASSFYSSGNEQFF,NA,NA,TRBJ2-1,TRBV7-3
TGCGCCAGCAGCCAAAACAGCCGGGGTCCGGCAGATACGCAGTATTTT,CASSQNSRGPADTQYF,NA,NA,TRBJ2-3,TRBV4-3
TGTGCCAGCAGTACCCTAGCGGGATCTGGCACAGATACGCAGTATTTT,CASSTLAGSGTDTQYF,few,TRBD2,TRBJ2-3,TRBV27
TGTGCCTGGAGTGGGACAGGGATCGGCACAGATACGCAGTATTTT,CAWSGTGIGTDTQYF,NA,TRBD1,TRBJ2-3,TRBV30
TGTGCCAGCATAGGGACTAGCGGGAGAGAGACCCAGTACTTC,CASIGTSGRETQYF,few,TRBD2,TRBJ2-5,TRBV6-6
TGTGCCACCGCCGGGACAGGGGGCGAAAAACTGTTTTTT,CATAGTGGEKLFF,NA,TRBD1,TRBJ1-4,TRBV2
TGTGCCAGTAGTCGACAGGGGGAGCTCAATCAGCCCCAGCATTTT,CASSRQGELNQPQHF,few,TRBD1,TRBJ1-5,TRBV19
TGCGCCAGCAGCCGAACACAGGGGAATAATGAAAAACTGTTTTTT,CASSRTQGNNEKLFF,NA,TRBD1,TRBJ1-4,TRBV4-3
TGTGCCAGCAGTTTATCCCTGACAGGGGGAAATGAAAAACTGTTTTTT,CASSLSLTGGNEKLFF,NA,TRBD1,TRBJ1-4,TRBV28
TGTGCCATCAGTGATCACCCGGGACAGGGGAACACCGGGGAGCTGTTTTTT,CAISDHPGQGNTGELFF,NA,TRBD1,TRBJ2-2,TRBV10-3
TGTGCCTGGAGTGTACGCGGGACAGTTTTTGAAAAACTGTTTTTT,CAWSVRGTVFEKLFF,NA,TRBD1,TRBJ1-4,TRBV30
TGTGCCTGGAGTGTACGGGGTGTCGAAAACATTCAGTACTTC,CAWSVRGVENIQYF,few,NA,TRBJ2-4,TRBV30
TGTGCCAGCAGTTTCTCCCGGACAGGGTACCAAGAGACCCAGTACTTC,CASSFSRTGYQETQYF,many,TRBD1,TRBJ2-5,TRBV28
TGTGCCAGCAGTGAAACAGTTGAAGCTTTCTTT,CASSETVEAFF,NA,NA,TRBJ1-1,TRBV25-1
TGTGCCAGCAGACGACATTCAGGACTAGCGGATTACAATGAGCAGTTCTTC,CASRRHSGLADYNEQFF,NA,TRBD2,TRBJ2-1,TRBV7-2
TGTGCCAGCAGTCCCCGTGGGCCCTACAATGAGCAGTTCTTC,CASSPRGPYNEQFF,NA,NA,TRBJ2-1,TRBV27
TGCGCCAGCAGCTCCTTGACGGCCAGGGAGACCCAGTACTTC,CASSSLTARETQYF,NA,NA,TRBJ2-5,TRBV5-1
TGTGCCAGCAGCCCCTCCTTAGCGGGAATGACGGGGGGAGACACAGATACGCAGTATTTT,CASSPSLAGMTGGDTDTQYF,NA,TRBD2,TRBJ2-3,TRBV7-8
TGTGCCGGGGGGCATAGCGGGAGGGAGGAGACCCAGTACTTC,CAGGHSGREETQYF,NA,TRBD2,TRBJ2-5,TRBV28
TGTGCCAGAAGCTTGGTGCAGCGTCTCCCCTACAATGAGCAGTTCTTC,CARSLVQRLPYNEQFF,NA,NA,TRBJ2-1,TRBV5-3
TGTGCCAGCAGCTTAATCGGCAGGGGCTACGAGCAGTACTTC,CASSLIGRGYEQYF,many,NA,TRBJ2-7,TRBV7-3
TGTGCCAGCAGCCAAGACGCCGGGACTAGCGGGACCTTCTCCTACGAGCAGTACTTC,CASSQDAGTSGTFSYEQYF,NA,TRBD2,TRBJ2-7,TRBV4-2
TGCGCCAGCAGCCAGGAGTCCAGGGAAGTCCACGAGCAGTACTTC,CASSQESREVHEQYF,few,NA,TRBJ2-7,TRBV4-1
TGTGCCAGCAGCTTTTCGAGCGGGAGACGTGGAGAGACCCAGTACTTC,CASSFSSGRRGETQYF,few,TRBD2,TRBJ2-5,TRBV7-2
TGTGCCAGCAGCAAATTGGCTGATTCACCCCTCCACTTT,CASSKLADSPLHF,NA,NA,TRBJ1-6,TRBV7-9
TGTGCCATCAGTGAGGACACCTACGAGCAGTACTTC,CAISEDTYEQYF,NA,NA,TRBJ2-7,TRBV10-3
TGTGCCTGGAGCGCTTTGTTCGCAGGGGCCTACGAGCAGTACTTC,CAWSALFAGAYEQYF,NA,NA,TRBJ2-7,TRBV30
TGTGCGGCGAGGCTTGGGGGGGGGCTTGCCGATGGCTACACCTTC,CAARLGGGLADGYTF,NA,NA,TRBJ1-2,TRBV28
TGTGCCAGCAGCTTAGGCGGGGGAAGAAACACCATATATTTT,CASSLGGGRNTIYF,few,NA,TRBJ1-3,TRBV13
TGTGCCAGCAGCCTGGACAGCTTCTACGAGCAGTACTTC,CASSLDSFYEQYF,NA,NA,TRBJ2-7,TRBV5-4
TGTGCCTGGATCGAAAGCGGGAAGTCCTACGAGCAGTACTTC,CAWIESGKSYEQYF,once,TRBD2,TRBJ2-7,TRBV30
TGTGCCAGCAGCTTCGGGGGTTATGAAAAACTGTTTTTT,CASSFGGYEKLFF,NA,NA,TRBJ1-4,TRBV7-9
TGTGCCAGCAGCATAGGACAGTCCTATGGCTACACCTTC,CASSIGQSYGYTF,few,NA,TRBJ1-2,TRBV7-2
TGTGCCAGCAGCCCCGGGGGGAACACAGATACGCAGTATTTT,CASSPGGNTDTQYF,NA,TRBD2,TRBJ2-3,TRBV6-1
TGTGCCAGCAGCCCCCAACCGACTAGCACCGGGGGTACGCAGTATTTT,CASSPQPTSTGGTQYF,NA,TRBD2,TRBJ2-3,TRBV11-2
TGTGCCAGCAGCTTACCGCCCCGACTAGCGGGGGGGTCAGATACGCAGTATTTT,CASSLPPRLAGGSDTQYF,few,TRBD2,TRBJ2-3,TRBV7-9
TGTGCCAGTAGTGCGGGAAAAAATTCACCCCTCCACTTT,CASSAGKNSPLHF,few,NA,TRBJ1-6,TRBV19
TGCGCCAGCAGAATTACCTACAATGAGCAGTTCTTC,CASRITYNEQFF,few,NA,TRBJ2-1,TRBV10-2
TGTGCCAGCAGCTTAGGGGACTACAACTACAATGAGCAGTTCTTC,CASSLGDYNYNEQFF,NA,TRBD2,TRBJ2-1,TRBV11-3
TGTGCCAGTAGTATCTCTAGCGGGAGTGGGGTGACCCAGTACTTC,CASSISSGSGVTQYF,NA,TRBD2,TRBJ2-5,TRBV19
TGTGCCAGCAGTTTATCGATTAATGGAGGTGACGTGCCGTATTTT,CASSLSINGGDVPYF,few,NA,TRBJ2-3,TRBV27
TGCGCCAGCAGCTCTTACACAGGGGGACAAGAGACCCAGTACTTC,CASSSYTGGQETQYF,few,TRBD1,TRBJ2-5,TRBV5-1
TGTGCCAGCACCGTACCGGGACTAGCTCACAATGAGCAGTTCTTC,CASTVPGLAHNEQFF,few,TRBD2,TRBJ2-1,TRBV28